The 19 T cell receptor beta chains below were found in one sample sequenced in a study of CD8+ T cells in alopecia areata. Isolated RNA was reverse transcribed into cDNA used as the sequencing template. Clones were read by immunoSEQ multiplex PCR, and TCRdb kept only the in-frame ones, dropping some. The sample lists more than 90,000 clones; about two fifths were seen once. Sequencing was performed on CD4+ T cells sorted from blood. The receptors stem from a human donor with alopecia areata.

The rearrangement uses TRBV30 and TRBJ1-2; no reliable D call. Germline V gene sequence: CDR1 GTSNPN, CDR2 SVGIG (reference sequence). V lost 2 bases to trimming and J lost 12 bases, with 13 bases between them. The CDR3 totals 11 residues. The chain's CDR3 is CAWSFGPDHTF. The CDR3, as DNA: TGTGCCTGGAGTTTCGGACCCGACCACACCTTC.

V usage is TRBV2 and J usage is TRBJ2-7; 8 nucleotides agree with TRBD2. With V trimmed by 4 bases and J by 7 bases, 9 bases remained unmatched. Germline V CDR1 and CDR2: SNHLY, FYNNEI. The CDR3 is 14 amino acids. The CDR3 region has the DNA TGTGCCAGCAGTGCTGCGGGAGGCCACGGGGAGCAGTACTTC. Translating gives CASSAAGGHGEQYF.

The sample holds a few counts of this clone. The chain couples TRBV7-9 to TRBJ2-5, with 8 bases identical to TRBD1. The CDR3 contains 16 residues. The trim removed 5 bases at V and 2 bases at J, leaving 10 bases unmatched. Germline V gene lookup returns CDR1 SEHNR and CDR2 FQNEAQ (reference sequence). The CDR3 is CASSPKDRAAQETQYF. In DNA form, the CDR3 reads TGTGCCAGCAGCCCCAAGGACAGGGCGGCGCAAGAGACCCAGTACTTC.

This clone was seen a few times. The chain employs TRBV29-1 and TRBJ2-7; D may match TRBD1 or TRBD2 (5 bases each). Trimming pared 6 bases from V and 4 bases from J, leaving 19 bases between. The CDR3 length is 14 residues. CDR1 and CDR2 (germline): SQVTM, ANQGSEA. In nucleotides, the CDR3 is TGCAGCGTAACTTCCCGGGACCAACAATACGAGCAGTACTTC. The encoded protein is CSVTSRDQQYEQYF.

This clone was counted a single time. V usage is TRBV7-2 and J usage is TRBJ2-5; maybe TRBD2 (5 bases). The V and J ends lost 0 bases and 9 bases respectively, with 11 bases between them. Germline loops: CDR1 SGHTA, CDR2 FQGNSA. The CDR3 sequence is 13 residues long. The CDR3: CASSLAAMEAQYF. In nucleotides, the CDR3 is TGTGCCAGCAGCTTAGCGGCGATGGAGGCCCAGTACTTC.

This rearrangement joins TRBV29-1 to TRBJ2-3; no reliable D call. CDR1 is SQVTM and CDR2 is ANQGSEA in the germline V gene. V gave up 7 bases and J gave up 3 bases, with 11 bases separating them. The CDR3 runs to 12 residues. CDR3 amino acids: CSAFLLTDTQYF. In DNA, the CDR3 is TGCAGCGCATTCCTTTTAACAGATACGCAGTATTTT.

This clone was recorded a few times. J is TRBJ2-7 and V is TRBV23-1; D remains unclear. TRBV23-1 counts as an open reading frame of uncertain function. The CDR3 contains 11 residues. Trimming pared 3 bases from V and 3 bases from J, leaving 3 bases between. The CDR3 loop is CASSQSYEQYF. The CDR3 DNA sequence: TGCGCCAGCAGTCAGAGCTACGAGCAGTACTTC.

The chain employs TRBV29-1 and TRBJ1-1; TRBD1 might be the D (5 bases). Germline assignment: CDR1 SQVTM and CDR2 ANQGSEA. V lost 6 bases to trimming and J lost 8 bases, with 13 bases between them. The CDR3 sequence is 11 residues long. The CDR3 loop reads CSVGTAAEAFF. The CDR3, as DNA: TGCAGCGTCGGGACGGCAGCCGAAGCTTTCTTT.

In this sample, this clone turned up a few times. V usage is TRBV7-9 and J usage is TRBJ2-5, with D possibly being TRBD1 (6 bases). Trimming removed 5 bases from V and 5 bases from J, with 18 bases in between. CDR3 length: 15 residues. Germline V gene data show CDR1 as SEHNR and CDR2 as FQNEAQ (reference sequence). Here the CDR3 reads CASSLGGTTGETQYF. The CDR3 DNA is TGTGCCAGCAGCCTTGGGGGTACCACAGGGGAGACCCAGTACTTC.

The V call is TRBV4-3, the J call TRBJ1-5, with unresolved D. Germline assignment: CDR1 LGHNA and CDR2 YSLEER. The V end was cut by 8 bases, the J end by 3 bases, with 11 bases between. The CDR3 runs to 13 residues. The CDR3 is CASHGRLNQPQHF. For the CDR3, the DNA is TGCGCCAGCCATGGAAGGCTCAATCAGCCCCAGCATTTT.

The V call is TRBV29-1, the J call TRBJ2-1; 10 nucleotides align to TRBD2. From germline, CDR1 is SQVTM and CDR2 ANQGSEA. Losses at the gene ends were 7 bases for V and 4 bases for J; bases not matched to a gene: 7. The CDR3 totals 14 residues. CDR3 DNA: TGCAGCGCATGGACTAGCGGTTTTTACAATGAGCAGTTCTTC. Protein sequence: CSAWTSGFYNEQFF.

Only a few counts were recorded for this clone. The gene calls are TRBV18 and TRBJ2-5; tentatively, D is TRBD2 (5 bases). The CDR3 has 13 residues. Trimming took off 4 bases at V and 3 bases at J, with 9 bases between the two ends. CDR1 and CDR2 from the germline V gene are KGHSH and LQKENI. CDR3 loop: CASSRSEEETQYF. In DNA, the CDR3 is TGTGCCAGCTCACGCTCGGAGGAAGAGACCCAGTACTTC.

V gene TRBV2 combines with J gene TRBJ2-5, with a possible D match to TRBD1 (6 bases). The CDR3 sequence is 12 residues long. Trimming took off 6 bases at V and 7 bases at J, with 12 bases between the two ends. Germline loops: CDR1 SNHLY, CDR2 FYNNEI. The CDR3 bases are TGTGCCAGCAGCGGCACAGGGCTGACCCAGTACTTC. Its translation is CASSGTGLTQYF.

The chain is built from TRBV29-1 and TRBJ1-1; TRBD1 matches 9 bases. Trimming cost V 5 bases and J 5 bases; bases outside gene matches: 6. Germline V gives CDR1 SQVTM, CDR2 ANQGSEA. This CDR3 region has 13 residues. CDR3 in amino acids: CSVRVGTGTEAFF. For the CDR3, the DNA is TGCAGCGTTCGGGTCGGGACAGGGACTGAAGCTTTCTTT.

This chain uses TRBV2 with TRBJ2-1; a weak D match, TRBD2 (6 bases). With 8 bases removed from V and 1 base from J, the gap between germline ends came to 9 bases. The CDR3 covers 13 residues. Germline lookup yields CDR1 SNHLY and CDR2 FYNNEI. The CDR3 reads CASGRGSYNEQFF. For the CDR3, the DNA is TGTGCCAGCGGGCGGGGTTCCTACAATGAGCAGTTCTTC.

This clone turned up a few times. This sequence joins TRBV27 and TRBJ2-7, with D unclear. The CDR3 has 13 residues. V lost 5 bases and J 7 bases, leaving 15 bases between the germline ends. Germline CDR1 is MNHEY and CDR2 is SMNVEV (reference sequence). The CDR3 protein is CASSTGLGFEQYF. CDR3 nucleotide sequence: TGTGCCAGCAGTACCGGCCTAGGTTTTGAGCAGTACTTC.

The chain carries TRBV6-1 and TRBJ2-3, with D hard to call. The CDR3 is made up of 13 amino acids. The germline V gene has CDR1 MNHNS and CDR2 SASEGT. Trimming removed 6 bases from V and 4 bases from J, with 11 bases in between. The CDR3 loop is CASRPPEPDTQYF. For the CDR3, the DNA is TGTGCCAGCAGACCACCCGAGCCAGATACGCAGTATTTT.

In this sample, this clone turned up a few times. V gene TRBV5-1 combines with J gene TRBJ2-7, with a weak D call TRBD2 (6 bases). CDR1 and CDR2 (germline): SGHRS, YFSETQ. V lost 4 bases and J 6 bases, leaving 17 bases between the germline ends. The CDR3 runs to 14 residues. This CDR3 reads CASSGGLASGEQYF. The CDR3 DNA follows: TGCGCCAGCAGCGGGGGACTGGCAAGCGGCGAGCAGTACTTC.

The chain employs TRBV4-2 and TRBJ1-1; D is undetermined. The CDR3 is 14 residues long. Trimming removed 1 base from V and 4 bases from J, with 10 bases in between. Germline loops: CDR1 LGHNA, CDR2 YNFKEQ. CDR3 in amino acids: CASSQGKGPTEAFF. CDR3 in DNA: TGTGCCAGCAGCCAAGGTAAGGGCCCCACTGAAGCTTTCTTT.